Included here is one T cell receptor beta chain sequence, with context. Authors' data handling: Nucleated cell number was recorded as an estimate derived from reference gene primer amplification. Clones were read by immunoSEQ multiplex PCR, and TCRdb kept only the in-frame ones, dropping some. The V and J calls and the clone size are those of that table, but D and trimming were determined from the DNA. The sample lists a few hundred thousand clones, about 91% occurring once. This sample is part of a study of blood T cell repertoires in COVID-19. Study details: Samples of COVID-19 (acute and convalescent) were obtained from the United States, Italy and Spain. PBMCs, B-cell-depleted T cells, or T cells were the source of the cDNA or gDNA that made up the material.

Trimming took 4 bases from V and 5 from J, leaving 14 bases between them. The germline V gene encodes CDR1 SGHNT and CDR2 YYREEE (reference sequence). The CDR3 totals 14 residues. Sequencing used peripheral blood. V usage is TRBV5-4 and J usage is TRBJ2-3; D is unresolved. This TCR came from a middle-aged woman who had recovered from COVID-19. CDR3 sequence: CASSLWRSKDTQYF. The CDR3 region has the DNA TGTGCCAGCAGCCTCTGGCGGTCGAAAGATACGCAGTATTTT.